One and the same sample provided the 19 T cell receptor beta chains below, sequenced in a study of T cells in Graves' hyperthyroidism and ophthalmopathy. Template material for amplifying TCR beta CDR3 regions consisted of RNA transcripts. RT-PCR in the first round (using the HTBI primer set) targeted the TCR CDR3. TCRdb reprocessed the multiplex PCR reads via MiXCR and lists one record per CDR3 protein. This repertoire shows approximately 640,000 distinct CDR3 sequences, 15% to 20% found once; its top ten account for around 15%. Sequencing used blood. These TCRs come from a man aged 50 or older with Graves' hyperthyroidism.

Concerning this clonotype itself: It may be a read error: a sequence one base away is much more abundant. This chain's CDR3 is CASSPPSRANYGYIF. For the CDR3, the DNA is TGTGCCAGCTCACCACCGTCCAGGGCTAACTATGGCTACATCTTC. The chain combines TRBV18 with TRBJ1-2, with TRBD1 as a possible D gene (5 bases). CDR1 is KGHSH, CDR2 LQKENI, per germline. The CDR3 extends over 15 amino acids.

In its sample, this clonotype was seen a few times. The rearrangement joins TRBV3-1 to TRBJ2-7; the match to TRBD1 covers 9 bases. In germline, CDR1 is LGHDT, CDR2 YNNKEL (reference sequence). The junction had 7 bases not matched to a gene; V was cut back by 4 bases and J by 3 bases. This CDR3 region has 15 residues. CDR3 coding DNA: TGTGCCAGCAGCCTCGGACAGGGGCCATACTACGAGCAGTACTTC. Amino acid sequence: CASSLGQGPYYEQYF.

This clonotype was counted ten times or more. The V and J genes are TRBV9 and TRBJ2-1; D not certain. The V end lost 0 bases, the J end lost 5 bases, and 12 bases lay between the germline ends. The CDR3 runs to 15 residues. Germline assignment: CDR1 SGDLS and CDR2 YYNGEE. Here the CDR3 reads CASSVAGVGNNEQFF. CDR3 DNA: TGTGCCAGCAGCGTAGCTGGAGTAGGGAACAATGAGCAGTTCTTC.

A note on this clonotype: Since a much larger clone is just one base distant, this may be a read error. The rearrangement joins TRBV11-2 to TRBJ2-5, with no clear D. V was shortened by 1 base and J by 0 bases, with 6 bases between the two germline ends. The CDR3 contains 14 residues. In germline, CDR1 is SGHAT, CDR2 FQNNGV. The CDR3 region is CASSLVSNQETQYF. The CDR3 nucleotides are TGTGCCAGCAGCTTAGTGTCCAACCAAGAGACCCAGTACTTC.

J is TRBJ2-5 and V is TRBV5-1, with 14 nucleotides matching TRBD2. The CDR3 extends over 16 amino acids. The germline CDR1 and CDR2 sequences are SGHRS and YFSETQ. Trimming cost V 4 bases and J 3 bases; bases outside gene matches: 5. The CDR3 loop reads CASSVGLAGVEETQYF. The CDR3 DNA reads TGCGCCAGCAGCGTGGGACTAGCGGGAGTTGAAGAGACCCAGTACTTC.

The chain carries TRBV6-1 and TRBJ2-3; TRBD2 might be the D (6 bases). V lost 10 bases and J 1 base, leaving 18 bases between the germline ends. Germline CDR1 reads MNHNS; CDR2 reads SASEGT. The CDR3 extends over 15 amino acids. In DNA, the CDR3 is TGTGCCACCGAGCGCCAGCGGGTGGGCACAGATACGCAGTATTTT. This codes for CATERQRVGTDTQYF.

Only a few counts were recorded for this clonotype. The chain uses TRBV6-1 and TRBJ1-2, with a tentative D call TRBD1 (6 bases). The germline CDR1 and CDR2 sequences are MNHNS and SASEGT. V was clipped by 5 bases and J by 3 bases, with 13 bases between them. The CDR3 sequence is 14 residues long. The CDR3 coding sequence is TGTGCCAGCAGTCTCCAGGGGTCGGACTATGGCTACACCTTC. As protein: CASSLQGSDYGYTF.

This clonotype was counted many times. The V and J genes are TRBV29-1 and TRBJ2-5; 7 bases align to TRBD2. The CDR3 has 15 amino acids. V lost 6 bases, J lost 5 bases, and 15 bases stayed unmatched. Germline V gene lookup returns CDR1 SQVTM and CDR2 ANQGSEA. CDR3 sequence reads: CSVGGLSGKGETQYF. The DNA for the CDR3 is TGCAGCGTCGGGGGGTTAAGCGGGAAGGGGGAGACCCAGTACTTC.

The chain couples TRBV24-1 to TRBJ1-2; perhaps TRBD1 as D (5 bases). V was pared by 2 bases and J by 4 bases, with 10 bases between. There are 14 residues in the CDR3. CDR1 is KGHDR and CDR2 is SFDVKD in the germline V gene. CDR3 residues: CATSDSRGGYGYTF. As DNA, the CDR3 is TGTGCCACCAGTGATTCCCGGGGGGGCTATGGCTACACCTTC.

This clonotype came up many times. The chain joins TRBV5-1 to TRBJ1-6; D call uncertain. With 3 bases removed from V and 10 bases from J, the gap between germline ends came to 11 bases. CDR3 size: 13 residues. Germline CDR1 is SGHRS and CDR2 is YFSETQ. DNA for the CDR3: TGCGCCAGCAGCTCTGGTTGGCGGTCACCCCTCCACTTT. The encoded protein is CASSSGWRSPLHF. The variable domain in full, with the rest retrieved from reference TRBV5-1 and TRBJ1-6, is KAGVTQTPRYLIKTRGQQVTLSCSPISGHRSVSWYQQTPGQGLQFLFEYFSETQRNKGNFPGRFSGRQFSNSRSEMNVSTLELGDSALYLCASSSGWRSPLHFGNGTRLTVT.

This clonotype came up many times. The chain combines TRBV11-3 with TRBJ2-1; 13 bases match TRBD2. Germline V lookup: CDR1 SGHNT, CDR2 YENEEA. The CDR3 length is 16 residues. V trimming: 6 bases; J trimming: 12 bases; junction bases outside the gene matches: 14. This CDR3 is CASSSGLAGALEVQFF. CDR3 sequence (DNA): TGTGCCAGCAGTTCCGGACTAGCGGGAGCGTTGGAGGTGCAGTTCTTC.

This clonotype occurred a few times. V and J are TRBV7-9 and TRBJ2-7; no reliable D call. V was cut by 4 bases and J by 2 bases, with 9 bases left in between. The CDR3 has 13 amino acids. Germline CDR1 reads SEHNR; CDR2 reads FQNEAQ (reference sequence). CDR3 sequence reads: CASSYTNTYEQYF. The CDR3 DNA is TGTGCCAGCAGCTACACAAACACCTACGAGCAGTACTTC.

Many counts were recorded for this clonotype. The chain joins TRBV12-3 or TRBV12-4 to TRBJ1-2; D is possibly TRBD1 (5 bases). V lost 8 bases and J 3 bases, leaving 16 bases between the germline ends. The CDR3 consists of 14 residues. This CDR3 is CASQGAGVYYGYTF. The CDR3, as DNA: TGTGCCAGCCAGGGCGCGGGGGTTTACTATGGCTACACCTTC.

This clonotype has more than one count but fewer than ten. The CDR3: CASGTSPLHF. CDR3 DNA sequence: TGTGCCAGCGGTACGTCACCCCTCCACTTT. V and J are TRBV28 and TRBJ1-6; D ambiguous. With 8 bases removed from V and 10 bases from J, the gap between germline ends came to 6 bases. Germline lookup yields CDR1 MDHEN and CDR2 SYDVKM. The CDR3 length is 10 residues. The variable domain in full, completed from reference TRBV28 and TRBJ1-6, reads DVKVTQSSRYLVKRTGEKVFLECVQDMDHENMFWYRQDPGLGLRLIYFSYDVKMKEKGDIPEGYSVSREKKERFSLILESASTNQTSMYLCASGTSPLHFGNGTRLTVT.

This clonotype was detected only a few times. The chain recombines TRBV6-1 with TRBJ2-7; TRBD1 is a possible D gene (5 bases). V shed 4 bases and J shed 2 bases, with 18 bases lying between them. The germline V gene has CDR1 MNHNS and CDR2 SASEGT. The CDR3 length is 16 residues. The CDR3 protein is CASSAPRVSKAYEQYF. The CDR3 DNA follows: TGTGCCAGCAGTGCCCCCAGGGTCTCGAAAGCCTACGAGCAGTACTTC.

This clonotype has more than one count but fewer than ten. J is TRBJ2-2 and V is TRBV6-5; 8 bases agree with TRBD2. The germline V gene encodes CDR1 MNHEY and CDR2 SVGAGI. The trim removed 2 bases at V and 6 bases at J, leaving 8 bases unmatched. This CDR3 is built from 16 residues. CDR3 loop: CASSYPSGGGPGELFF. In nucleotides, the CDR3 is TGTGCCAGCAGTTACCCCTCGGGGGGGGGCCCCGGGGAGCTGTTTTTT.

This clonotype was seen ten or more times. This sequence joins TRBV15 and TRBJ2-1; possible D gene TRBD2, 6 bases. The V end lost 0 bases, the J end lost 5 bases, and 11 bases lay between the germline ends. In germline, CDR1 is LNHNV, CDR2 YYDKDF (reference sequence). The CDR3 totals 15 residues. CDR3 coding DNA: TGTGCCACCAGCAGAGATACTAGCCCTGACAATGAGCAGTTCTTC. It encodes CATSRDTSPDNEQFF.

Of note for this clonotype: A much larger clone lies one base from this, so it may be a read error. V gene TRBV7-9 combines with J gene TRBJ2-1; the match to TRBD1 covers 7 bases. Germline V CDR1 and CDR2: SEHNR, FQNEAQ (reference sequence). V trimming: 5 bases; J trimming: 5 bases; junction bases outside the gene matches: 9. This CDR3 is built from 15 residues. The CDR3 DNA sequence: TGTGCCAGCAGCCAGACAGGGTTGTCCCACAATGAGCAGTTCTTC. Translated, it gives CASSQTGLSHNEQFF.

There are many counts of this clonotype. The chain links TRBV29-1 to TRBJ2-3, with 8 bases aligning to TRBD1. This CDR3 has 13 amino acids. Germline loops: CDR1 SQVTM, CDR2 ANQGSEA. V shed 4 bases, J shed 6 bases, and the junction held 6 bases outside the gene matches. The CDR3 loop is CSVVLQGVDTQYF. CDR3 DNA sequence: TGCAGCGTTGTACTACAGGGGGTGGATACGCAGTATTTT.